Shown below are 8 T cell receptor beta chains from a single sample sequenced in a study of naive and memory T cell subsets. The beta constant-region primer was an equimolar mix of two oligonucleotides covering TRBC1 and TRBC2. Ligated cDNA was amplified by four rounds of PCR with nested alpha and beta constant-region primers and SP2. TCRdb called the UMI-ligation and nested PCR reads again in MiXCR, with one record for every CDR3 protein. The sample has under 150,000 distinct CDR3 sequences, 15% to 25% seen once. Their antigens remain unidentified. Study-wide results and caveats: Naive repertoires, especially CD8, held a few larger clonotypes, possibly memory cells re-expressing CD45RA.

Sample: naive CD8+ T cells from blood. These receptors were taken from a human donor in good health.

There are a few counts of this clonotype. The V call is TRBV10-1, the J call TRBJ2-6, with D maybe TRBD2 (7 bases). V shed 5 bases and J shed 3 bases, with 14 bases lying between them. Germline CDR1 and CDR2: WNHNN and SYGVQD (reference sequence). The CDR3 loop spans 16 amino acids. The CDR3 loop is CASSPGGGRGANVLTF. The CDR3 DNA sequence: TGCGCCAGCAGTCCTGGGGGGGGCCGTGGGGCCAACGTCCTGACTTTC.

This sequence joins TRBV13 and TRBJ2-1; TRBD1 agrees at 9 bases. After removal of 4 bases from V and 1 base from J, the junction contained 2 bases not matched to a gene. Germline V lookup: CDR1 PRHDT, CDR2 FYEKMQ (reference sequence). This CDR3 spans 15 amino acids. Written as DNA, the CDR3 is TGTGCCAGCAGCTACAGGGGGCGGTCCTACAATGAGCAGTTCTTC. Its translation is CASSYRGRSYNEQFF.

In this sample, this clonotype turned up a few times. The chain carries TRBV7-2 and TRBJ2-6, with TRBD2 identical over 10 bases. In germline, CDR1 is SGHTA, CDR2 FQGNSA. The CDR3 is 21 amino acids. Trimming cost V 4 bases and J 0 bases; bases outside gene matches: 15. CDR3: CASSSGSLLAGPLSGANVLTF. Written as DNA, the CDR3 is TGTGCCAGCAGCTCTGGATCTTTACTAGCGGGACCCCTCTCTGGGGCCAACGTCCTGACTTTC. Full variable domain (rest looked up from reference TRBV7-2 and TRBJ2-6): GAGVSQSPSNKVTEKGKDVELRCDPISGHTALYWYRQSLGQGLEFLIYFQGNSAPDKSGLPSDRFSAERTGGSVSTLTIQRTQQEDSAVYLCASSSGSLLAGPLSGANVLTFGAGSRLTVL.

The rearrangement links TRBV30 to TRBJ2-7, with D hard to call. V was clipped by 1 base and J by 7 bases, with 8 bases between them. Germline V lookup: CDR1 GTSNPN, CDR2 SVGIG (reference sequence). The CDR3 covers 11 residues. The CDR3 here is CAWSATAEQYF. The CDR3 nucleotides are TGTGCCTGGAGTGCTACCGCAGAGCAGTACTTC.

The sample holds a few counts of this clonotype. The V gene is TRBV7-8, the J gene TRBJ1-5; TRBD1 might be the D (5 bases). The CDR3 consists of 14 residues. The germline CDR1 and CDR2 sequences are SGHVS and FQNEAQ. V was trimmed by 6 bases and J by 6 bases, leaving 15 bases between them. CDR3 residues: CASSFFQGSQPQHF. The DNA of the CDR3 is TGTGCCAGCAGTTTCTTCCAGGGTAGTCAGCCCCAGCATTTT.

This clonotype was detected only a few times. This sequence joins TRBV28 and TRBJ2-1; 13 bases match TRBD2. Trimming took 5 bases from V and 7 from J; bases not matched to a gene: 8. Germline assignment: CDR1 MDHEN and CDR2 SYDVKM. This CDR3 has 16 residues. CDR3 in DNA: TGTGCCAGCAGTATCCTACGACTAGCGGGAGGAAATGAGCAGTTCTTC. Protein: CASSILRLAGGNEQFF.

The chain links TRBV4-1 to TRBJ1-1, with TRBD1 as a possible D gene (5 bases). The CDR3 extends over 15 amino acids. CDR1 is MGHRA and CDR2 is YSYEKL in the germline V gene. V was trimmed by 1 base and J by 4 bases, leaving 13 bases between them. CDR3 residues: CASSQVGGRVTEAFF. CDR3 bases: TGCGCCAGCAGCCAAGTGGGGGGTCGGGTCACTGAAGCTTTCTTT.

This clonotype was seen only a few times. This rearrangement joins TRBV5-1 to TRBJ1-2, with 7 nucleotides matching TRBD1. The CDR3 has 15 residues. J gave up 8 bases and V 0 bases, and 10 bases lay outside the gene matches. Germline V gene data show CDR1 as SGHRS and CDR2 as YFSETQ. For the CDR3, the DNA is TGCGCCAGCAGCTTGGTTGGGGGACAGCTGACGGGCTACACCTTC. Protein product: CASSLVGGQLTGYTF.